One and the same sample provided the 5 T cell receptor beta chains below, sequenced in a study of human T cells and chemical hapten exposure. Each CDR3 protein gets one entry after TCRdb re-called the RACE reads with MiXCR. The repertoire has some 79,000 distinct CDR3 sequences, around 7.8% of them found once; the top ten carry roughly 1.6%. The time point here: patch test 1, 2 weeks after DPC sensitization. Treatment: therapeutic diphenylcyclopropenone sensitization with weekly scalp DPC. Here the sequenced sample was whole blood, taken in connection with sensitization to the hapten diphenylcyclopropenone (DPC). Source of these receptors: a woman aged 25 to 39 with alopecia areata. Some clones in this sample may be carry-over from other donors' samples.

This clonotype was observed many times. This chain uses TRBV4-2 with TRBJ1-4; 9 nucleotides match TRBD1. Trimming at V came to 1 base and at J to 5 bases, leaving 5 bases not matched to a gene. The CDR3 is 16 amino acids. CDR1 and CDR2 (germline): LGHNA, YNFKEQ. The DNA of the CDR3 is TGTGCCAGCAGCCAAGTGGGAGGGACAGGGAATGAAAAACTGTTTTTT. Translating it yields CASSQVGGTGNEKLFF.

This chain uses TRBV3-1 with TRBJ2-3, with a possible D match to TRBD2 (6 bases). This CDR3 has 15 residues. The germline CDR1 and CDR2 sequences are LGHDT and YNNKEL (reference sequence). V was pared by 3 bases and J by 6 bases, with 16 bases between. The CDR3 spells CASSQGTFLMDTQYF. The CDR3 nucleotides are TGTGCCAGCAGCCAGGGGACTTTTCTAATGGATACGCAGTATTTT.

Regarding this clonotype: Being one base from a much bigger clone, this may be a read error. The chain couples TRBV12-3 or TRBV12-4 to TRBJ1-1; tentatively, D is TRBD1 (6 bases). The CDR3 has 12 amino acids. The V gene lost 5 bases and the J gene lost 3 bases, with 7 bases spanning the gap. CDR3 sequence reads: CASSRQDTEAFF. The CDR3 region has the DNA TGTGCCAGCAGTCGACAGGACACTGAAGCTTTCTTT.

The DNA for the CDR3 is TGTGCCAGCAGCTACCGGGACAGCCGAATTTTAGTGGATGGCTACACCTTC. This sequence encodes CASSYRDSRILVDGYTF. The chain carries TRBV5-8 and TRBJ1-2, with 7 bases that match TRBD1. CDR1 is SGHTS and CDR2 is YDEGEE in the germline V gene. The ends lost 3 bases at V and 6 bases at J; junction bases unmatched: 17. The CDR3 sequence is 17 residues long.

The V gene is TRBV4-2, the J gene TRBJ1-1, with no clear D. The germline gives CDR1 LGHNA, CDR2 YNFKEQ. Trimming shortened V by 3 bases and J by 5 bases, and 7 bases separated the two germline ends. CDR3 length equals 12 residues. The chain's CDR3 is CASSQAMTEAFF. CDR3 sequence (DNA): TGTGCCAGCAGCCAGGCCATGACTGAAGCTTTCTTT.